Here is one TCR beta chain with its context. For every subset, genomic DNA was evenly distributed across several immunoSEQ plates. Method: immunoSEQ multiplex PCR; TCRdb's copy keeps in-frame clones and lacks some. The sample records 700,000 to 950,000 clones, about 96% being singletons. These data belong to a study of shared clonotypes between healthy human individuals. Study summary: Three plates each covered CD4 naive and memory; CD8 naive two, CD8 memory one.

In the naive CD8 group, cells lacked CD45RO and were positively selected for CCR7, so terminally differentiated effector memory CD45RA+ cells were left out. CDR1 and CDR2 (germline): SQVTM, ANQGSEA. This CDR3 has 12 residues. V dropped 4 bases and J dropped 3 bases, with 9 bases sitting between them. The sequenced sample was naive CD8+ T cells sorted from blood. This rearrangement joins TRBV29-1 to TRBJ2-5, with D possibly matching TRBD1 (6 bases). The receptor's source is a young man in good health. CDR3 loop: CSVGGREETQYF. The CDR3 DNA sequence: TGCAGCGTTGGGGGGCGCGAAGAGACCCAGTACTTC.